The 22 T cell receptor beta chains reported below all come from one sample, sequenced in a study of blood T cell repertoires in COVID-19. TCRdb keeps only in-frame clones here, not all; method: immunoSEQ multiplex PCR. Of 140,000 or so clones listed, just under 85% are singletons. Material: PBMCs or T cells enriched from blood (not recorded which). The receptors here all came from a woman in her forties or fifties with acute COVID-19.

This clone was counted a single time. The gene calls are TRBV4-3 and TRBJ2-3; 10 bases align to TRBD2. This CDR3 is built from 16 residues. V trimming: 2 bases; J trimming: 1 base; junction bases outside the gene matches: 3. In germline, CDR1 is LGHNA, CDR2 YSLEER. Here the CDR3 reads CASSQTSGVRTDTQYF. CDR3 DNA: TGCGCCAGCAGCCAAACTAGCGGGGTCCGCACAGATACGCAGTATTTT.

The chain combines TRBV29-1 with TRBJ2-3; the match to TRBD2 covers 9 bases. V was pared by 0 bases and J by 3 bases, with 10 bases of the junction left unmatched. This CDR3 spans 17 amino acids. Germline-derived CDR1 and CDR2 are SQVTM and ANQGSEA. DNA of the CDR3: TGCAGCGTTGAAGAGGAGAGGCTAGCGGGATATACAGATACGCAGTATTTT. Encoded protein: CSVEEERLAGYTDTQYF.

The V and J genes are TRBV10-3 and TRBJ1-5, with D possibly matching TRBD1 (5 bases). The germline V and J ends were trimmed by 0 bases and 2 bases, with 11 bases remaining between them. Germline V lookup: CDR1 ENHRY, CDR2 SYGVKD. The CDR3 loop spans 16 amino acids. CDR3 in amino acids: CAISESAGRGNQPQHF. The DNA of the CDR3 is TGTGCCATCAGTGAGTCAGCGGGACGAGGCAATCAGCCCCAGCATTTT.

This clone was counted once. The J gene is TRBJ2-5, the V gene TRBV2; 8 bases line up with TRBD2. With 7 bases clipped from V and 6 bases from J, the junction kept 7 bases outside the gene matches. Germline CDR1 and CDR2: SNHLY and FYNNEI. There are 13 residues in the CDR3. CDR3 amino acids: CASNRGGDKTQYF. In nucleotides, the CDR3 is TGTGCCAGCAACCGGGGGGGGGATAAGACCCAGTACTTC. Full variable domain (rest looked up from reference TRBV2 and TRBJ2-5): EPEVTQTPSHQVTQMGQEVILRCVPISNHLYFYWYRQILGQKVEFLVSFYNNEISEKSEIFDDQFSVERPDGSNFTLKIRSTKLEDSAMYFCASNRGGDKTQYFGPGTRLLVL.

The chain joins TRBV9 to TRBJ2-2; D perhaps matches TRBD1 (5 bases). This CDR3 is 16 amino acids long. V dropped 4 bases and J dropped 0 bases, with 13 bases sitting between them. Germline CDR1 reads SGDLS; CDR2 reads YYNGEE. The CDR3 protein is CASSFRQTPNTGELFF. CDR3 coding DNA: TGTGCCAGCAGCTTTAGACAGACCCCGAACACCGGGGAGCTGTTTTTT.

The V gene is TRBV5-4, the J gene TRBJ2-5; D possibly corresponds to TRBD1 (6 bases). The CDR3 is 16 amino acids. The germline V gene encodes CDR1 SGHNT and CDR2 YYREEE (reference sequence). V lost 3 bases and J lost 4, with 19 bases in between. CDR3 region: CASSSWRMGRGETQYF. CDR3 in DNA: TGTGCCAGCAGCTCGTGGCGAATGGGCAGGGGAGAGACCCAGTACTTC.

This chain links TRBV7-9 with TRBJ1-4; D possibly corresponds to TRBD1 (5 bases). The germline V gene encodes CDR1 SEHNR and CDR2 FQNEAQ (reference sequence). Trimming cost V 5 bases and J 7 bases, with 14 bases left between them. The CDR3 runs to 14 residues. CDR3 residues: CASSPQGLTEKLFF. The CDR3 DNA is TGTGCCAGCAGCCCCCAGGGTTTGACTGAAAAACTGTTTTTT.

The chain joins TRBV2 to TRBJ1-2, with TRBD1 identical over 8 bases. Germline V gives CDR1 SNHLY, CDR2 FYNNEI. The CDR3 length is 15 residues. Trimming removed 7 bases from V and 4 bases from J; junction bases left unmatched: 11. Written as DNA, the CDR3 is TGTGCCAGCAAGACAGGGGCAGATTTGGGCTATGGCTACACCTTC. It translates to CASKTGADLGYGYTF. The full variable domain, its missing parts supplied by reference TRBV2 and TRBJ1-2, is EPEVTQTPSHQVTQMGQEVILRCVPISNHLYFYWYRQILGQKVEFLVSFYNNEISEKSEIFDDQFSVERPDGSNFTLKIRSTKLEDSAMYFCASKTGADLGYGYTFGSGTRLTVV.

V usage is TRBV3-1 (or the pseudogene TRBV3-2) and J usage is TRBJ1-1; 10 nucleotides line up with TRBD1. The CDR3 extends over 15 amino acids. The V and J ends lost 3 bases and 4 bases, in that order; junction bases with no gene match: 5. The germline V gene has CDR1 LGHDT and CDR2 YNNKEL (reference sequence). The CDR3 DNA reads as TGTGCCAGCAGCCACTCCGGGACAGGGGTCACTGAAGCTTTCTTT. The encoded protein is CASSHSGTGVTEAFF.

This chain joins TRBV11-2 and TRBJ2-7, with 9 bases aligning to TRBD1. The germline gives CDR1 SGHAT, CDR2 FQNNGV. Trimming cost V 10 bases and J 4 bases; bases outside gene matches: 11. The CDR3 is 14 residues long. This chain's CDR3 is CATAPGTGSYEQYF. CDR3 DNA: TGTGCCACAGCTCCCGGGACAGGGTCTTACGAGCAGTACTTC.

The V and J genes are TRBV5-1 and TRBJ2-5; TRBD2 might be the D (6 bases). This CDR3 is built from 14 residues. The ends were cut back, 5 bases at V and 2 bases at J, with 13 bases in the middle. Germline values: CDR1 SGHRS, CDR2 YFSETQ. CDR3 sequence: CASSNPRGQETQYF. CDR3 sequence (DNA): TGCGCCAGCAGTAACCCACGGGGGCAAGAGACCCAGTACTTC.

The chain has TRBV6-4 and TRBJ2-3; tentatively, D is TRBD2 (5 bases). There are 14 residues in the CDR3. Germline V gene data show CDR1 as MRHNA and CDR2 as SNTAGT. V was pared by 0 bases and J by 4 bases, with 8 bases between. CDR3 sequence (DNA): TGTGCCAGCAGTGACTCCGGGATACCAGATACGCAGTATTTT. Translating gives CASSDSGIPDTQYF.

The chain is built from TRBV5-3 and TRBJ1-2, with TRBD1 matching 9 bases. TRBV5-3 is noted as an ORF with a role that remains uncertain. Trimming took 2 bases from V and 4 from J; bases not matched to a gene: 15. The CDR3 loop spans 18 amino acids. In nucleotides, the CDR3 is TGTGCCAGAAGCTTAGGGTTCCGGAGCGGGACAGGGAGCTATGGCTACACCTTC. Translated, it gives CARSLGFRSGTGSYGYTF.

J is TRBJ2-5 and V is TRBV10-3; TRBD1 is a possible D gene (5 bases). Trimming left V 4 bases short and J 0 bases short, with 9 bases between. The CDR3 consists of 14 residues. Germline loops: CDR1 ENHRY, CDR2 SYGVKD. DNA of the CDR3: TGTGCCATCAGTGCCAGGGCGGACCAAGAGACCCAGTACTTC. Translated: CAISARADQETQYF.

This clone was found once. Different DNA sequences within this sample yield the same CDR3. The chain employs TRBV30 and TRBJ2-2; tentative D call: TRBD1 (5 bases). Looked up from germline, CDR1 is GTSNPN and CDR2 is SVGIG (reference sequence). V lost 2 bases and J lost 5, with 6 bases in between. CDR3 length: 12 residues. CDR3 sequence reads: CAWSRGTGELFF. The CDR3 bases are TGTGCCTGGAGTAGGGGTACCGGGGAGCTGTTTTTT. The entire variable domain, with the rest obtained from reference TRBV30 and TRBJ2-2, is as follows: SQTIHQWPATLVQPVGSPLSLECTVEGTSNPNLYWYRQAAGRGLQLLFYSVGIGQISSEVPQNLSASRPQDRQFILSSKKLLLSDSGFYLCAWSRGTGELFFGEGSRLTVL.

The chain links TRBV6-5 to TRBJ2-7, with no clear D. The CDR3 contains 14 residues. V dropped 6 bases and J dropped 0 bases, with 12 bases sitting between them. Germline V gene sequence: CDR1 MNHEY, CDR2 SVGAGI. The CDR3 bases are TGTGCCAGCAGGTACCTTATCCGCTCCTACGAGCAGTACTTC. It yields the protein CASRYLIRSYEQYF.

The chain combines TRBV24-1 with TRBJ2-5; weak D call: TRBD2 (7 bases). V lost 5 bases to trimming and J lost 4 bases, with 10 bases between them. This CDR3 contains 13 residues. The germline V gene has CDR1 KGHDR and CDR2 SFDVKD. Written as DNA, the CDR3 is TGTGCCACCAGTGGGGGGGGGCCAGAGACCCAGTACTTC. Translated, it gives CATSGGGPETQYF.

The chain's CDR3 is CASSFRENTEAFF. The CDR3 DNA is TGTGCCAGCAGTTTCAGGGAGAACACTGAAGCTTTCTTT. V and J are TRBV6-2 or TRBV6-3 and TRBJ1-1, with a possible D match to TRBD1 (5 bases). V was pared by 4 bases and J by 1 base, with 7 bases between. CDR1 and CDR2 from the germline V gene are MNHEY and SVGEGT. The CDR3 loop spans 13 amino acids.

The rearrangement uses TRBV3-1 (or the pseudogene TRBV3-2) and TRBJ1-6; unclear D gene. V lost 0 bases to trimming and J lost 7 bases, with 10 bases between them. The CDR3 totals 15 residues. Germline CDR1 and CDR2: LGHDT and YNNKEL (reference sequence). CDR3 in DNA: TGTGCCAGCAGCCAAGAACCAGGAAGGAATTCACCCCTCCACTTT. Translation gives CASSQEPGRNSPLHF.

The CDR3 sequence is CASSPGAGAETQYF. CDR3 coding DNA: TGTGCCAGCAGCCCCGGAGCGGGAGCGGAGACCCAGTACTTC. The genes are TRBV2 and TRBJ2-5, with 8 bases identical to TRBD2. Germline values: CDR1 SNHLY, CDR2 FYNNEI. The CDR3 runs to 14 residues. Trimming took 6 bases from V and 5 from J; bases not matched to a gene: 8.

The genes are TRBV5-8 and TRBJ2-1; a weak D match, TRBD2 (6 bases). Trimming cost V 2 bases and J 1 base, with 10 bases left between them. Per the germline V gene, CDR1 is SGHTS and CDR2 is YDEGEE. The CDR3 extends over 15 amino acids. For the CDR3, the DNA is TGTGCCAGCAGCTTAGGACTATCTTCCTACAATGAGCAGTTCTTC. Its translation is CASSLGLSSYNEQFF.

This rearrangement joins TRBV24-1 to TRBJ2-1, with 9 bases aligning to TRBD2. Looked up from germline, CDR1 is KGHDR and CDR2 is SFDVKD. The V segment lost 3 bases and the J segment 12 bases; nucleotides outside the gene matches: 17. This CDR3 region has 17 residues. Written as DNA, the CDR3 is TGTGCCACCAGTGATATCCCGGGTAGCGGGAGTAGGTCGGTGCAGTTCTTC. It translates to CATSDIPGSGSRSVQFF.